Listed below are T cell receptor beta chains from one sample, sequenced in a study of T-cell memory formation after mild COVID-19. TCRdb used MiXCR to reprocess the 5' RACE reads, holding one entry per CDR3 protein. Of about 340,000 distinct CDR3 sequences listed, roughly 21% were seen once; the top ten hold approximately 12%. Sequenced sample: PBMCs or a T cell subset sorted from them (not recorded which). Receptor source: an adult woman who had mild COVID-19 (a few samples of this study predate the infection). Cell type and time point are not known. Each CDR3 is given with its conserved first and last residue. D genes are given only for firm matches. Only some rows state a clone size, as once, few, many or a class for expanded clones.

V: TRBV7-2
J: TRBJ1-2
D: .
length: 14
size: many
DNA: TGTGCCAGCAGCCCGTCCGCGACCAACTATGGCTACACCTTC
CDR3: CASSPSATNYGYTF

V: TRBV6-1
J: TRBJ2-3
D: TRBD2
length: 15
size: .
DNA: TGTGCCAGCAGTGAAGGCGGGGGAAGCACAGATACGCAGTATTTT
CDR3: CASSEGGGSTDTQYF

V: TRBV27
J: TRBJ2-1
D: .
length: 15
size: .
DNA: TGTGCCAGCACTGGCTGGGGCCCTACCTACAATGAGCAGTTCTTC
CDR3: CASTGWGPTYNEQFF

V: TRBV5-8
J: TRBJ1-1
D: .
length: 12
size: few
DNA: TGTGCCAGCAGCTACCAGGTCACTGAAGCTTTCTTT
CDR3: CASSYQVTEAFF

V: TRBV7-6
J: TRBJ2-7
D: .
length: 15
size: .
DNA: TGTGCCAGCAGCTCCCGGCCGATGAGGGCCTACGAGCAGTACTTC
CDR3: CASSSRPMRAYEQYF

V: TRBV3-1
J: TRBJ2-3
D: TRBD2
length: 16
size: few
DNA: TGTGCCAGCAGCCGACTAGCGGGCCTCAACACAGATACGCAGTATTTT
CDR3: CASSRLAGLNTDTQYF

V: TRBV10-3
J: TRBJ2-7
D: TRBD1
length: 17
size: few
DNA: TGTGCCATCAGTGAGTCGAGGAAGGGGACAGAGCTCTACGAGCAGTACTTC
CDR3: CAISESRKGTELYEQYF

V: TRBV4-1
J: TRBJ1-6
D: .
length: 14
size: many
DNA: TGCGCCAGCAGCCAAGGCTTCGGGACTGGGGCCCTCCACTTT
CDR3: CASSQGFGTGALHF

V: TRBV7-7
J: TRBJ2-7
D: TRBD1
length: 13
size: .
DNA: TGTGCTAGCAGCTTTAATACAGGGGCCGAGCAGTACTTC
CDR3: CASSFNTGAEQYF

V: TRBV2
J: TRBJ2-7
D: .
length: 13
size: few
DNA: TGTGCCAGCAGTGAGGCTCTGTCCTACGAGCAGTACTTC
CDR3: CASSEALSYEQYF

V: TRBV10-3
J: TRBJ2-7
D: TRBD1
length: 15
size: few
DNA: TGTGCCATCAGTGAAACGACAGGGAAATCGAACGAGCAGTACTTC
CDR3: CAISETTGKSNEQYF

V: TRBV7-6
J: TRBJ1-2
D: TRBD1
length: 14
size: few
DNA: TGTGCCAGCAGCCCCAGGGGGAATAACTATGGCTACACCTTC
CDR3: CASSPRGNNYGYTF

V: TRBV7-8
J: TRBJ1-1
D: TRBD1
length: 14
size: many
DNA: TGTGCCAGCAGCTCACAGGACAGGGTCGCTGAAGCTTTCTTT
CDR3: CASSSQDRVAEAFF

V: TRBV7-3
J: TRBJ2-3
D: TRBD2
length: 15
size: few
DNA: TGTGCCAGCAGCCATGAGCGGGGACTCACAGATACGCAGTATTTT
CDR3: CASSHERGLTDTQYF

V: TRBV6-5
J: TRBJ2-1
D: .
length: 13
size: few
DNA: TGTGCCAGCATGGGGCGGGTTCACAATGAGCAGTTCTTC
CDR3: CASMGRVHNEQFF

V: TRBV12-3/TRBV12-4
J: TRBJ2-7
D: TRBD2
length: 15
size: .
DNA: TGTGCCAGCAGTTTAATTGGGACTAGCGGATACGAGCAGTACTTC
CDR3: CASSLIGTSGYEQYF

V: TRBV20-1
J: TRBJ1-3
D: TRBD1
length: 14
size: few
DNA: TGCAGTGCCCTGGACAGGGGCTCTGGAAACACCATATATTTT
CDR3: CSALDRGSGNTIYF

V: TRBV5-1
J: TRBJ1-4
D: .
length: 16
size: once
DNA: TGCGCCAGCAGCTTGGCCCCCGTGGAGGGTAGTGAAAAACTGTTTTTT
CDR3: CASSLAPVEGSEKLFF

V: TRBV18
J: TRBJ2-5
D: TRBD1
length: 14
size: .
DNA: TGTGCCAGCTCACTCCACAGGGGGAAAGAGACCCAGTACTTC
CDR3: CASSLHRGKETQYF

V: TRBV27
J: TRBJ1-6
D: TRBD1
length: 15
size: .
DNA: TGTGCCAGCAGCCATGGGACAGGGTGGGGTTCACCCCTCCACTTT
CDR3: CASSHGTGWGSPLHF

V: TRBV27
J: TRBJ2-7
D: TRBD1
length: 14
size: few
DNA: TGTGCCAGCAGATTAACAGGGGGCCGAGGCGAGCAGTACTTC
CDR3: CASRLTGGRGEQYF

V: TRBV6-5
J: TRBJ1-1
D: TRBD1
length: 12
size: .
DNA: TGTGCCAGCAGTCCAAGGACAGGGCCGACTTTCTTT
CDR3: CASSPRTGPTFF

V: TRBV20-1
J: TRBJ1-1
D: .
length: 11
size: .
DNA: TGCAGTGCTCGGGGGTTGGGTGAAGCTTTCTTT
CDR3: CSARGLGEAFF

V: TRBV7-9
J: TRBJ2-7
D: .
length: 13
size: .
DNA: TGTGCCAGCAGCCCAATGAAGGGGTACGAGCAGTACTTC
CDR3: CASSPMKGYEQYF

V: TRBV6-6
J: TRBJ1-2
D: .
length: 19
size: .
DNA: TGTGCCAGCAGTTACGCCGCGGTCGGGGGATTGGTGCTCGTATATGGCTACACCTTC
CDR3: CASSYAAVGGLVLVYGYTF

V: TRBV7-9
J: TRBJ1-4
D: .
length: 14
size: few
DNA: TGTGCCAGCAGCTTAGAGTGGGCTAATGAAAAACTGTTTTTT
CDR3: CASSLEWANEKLFF

V: TRBV4-1
J: TRBJ2-3
D: TRBD1
length: 14
size: few
DNA: TGCGCCAGCAGGCAGGGGGCGGCCACAGATACGCAGTATTTT
CDR3: CASRQGAATDTQYF

V: TRBV6-2/TRBV6-3
J: TRBJ2-2
D: TRBD1
length: 15
size: .
DNA: TGTGCCAGCAGTTACTCGACAGGGACAACCGGGGAGCTGTTTTTT
CDR3: CASSYSTGTTGELFF

V: TRBV12-3/TRBV12-4
J: TRBJ1-4
D: .
length: 19
size: .
DNA: TGTGCCAGCAGTTTTGTCGGGAATACTCTTCCCCCACGGGTGGAAAAACTGTTTTTT
CDR3: CASSFVGNTLPPRVEKLFF

V: TRBV7-2
J: TRBJ2-3
D: .
length: 15
size: .
DNA: TGTGCCAGCAGCTTATGGGGACTGTATACAGATACGCAGTATTTT
CDR3: CASSLWGLYTDTQYF

V: TRBV9
J: TRBJ1-1
D: .
length: 16
size: .
DNA: TGTGCCAGCAGCGTATCCGGGACCCCGCTGAACACTGAAGCTTTCTTT
CDR3: CASSVSGTPLNTEAFF

V: TRBV5-5
J: TRBJ1-2
D: .
length: 14
size: few
DNA: TGTGCCAGCAGCTTGGGGGGTATAGGCTATGGCTACACCTTC
CDR3: CASSLGGIGYGYTF

V: TRBV4-2
J: TRBJ2-3
D: .
length: 20
size: few
DNA: TGTGCCAGCAGCCAAGATCCACCCCTCCCCAGCGTCCGAGAGGAAGATACGCAGTATTTT
CDR3: CASSQDPPLPSVREEDTQYF

V: TRBV6-5
J: TRBJ1-1
D: .
length: 14
size: .
DNA: TGTGCCAGCAGTTACTCGACAGGTCAAACTGAAGCTTTCTTT
CDR3: CASSYSTGQTEAFF

V: TRBV7-2
J: TRBJ2-7
D: .
length: 15
size: .
DNA: TGTGCCAGCAGCTTAGGGGGGCGGGGTTCCTACGAGCAGTACTTC
CDR3: CASSLGGRGSYEQYF

V: TRBV12-3/TRBV12-4
J: TRBJ2-7
D: TRBD1
length: 14
size: many
DNA: TGTGCCAGCAGTCCGGGACAGGGAACCTACGAGCAGTACTTC
CDR3: CASSPGQGTYEQYF

V: TRBV3-1
J: TRBJ2-3
D: TRBD2
length: 19
size: few
DNA: TGTGCCAGCAGCCACCGGAGGACTAGCGGGACCGTTGTACCCGATACGCAGTATTTT
CDR3: CASSHRRTSGTVVPDTQYF

V: TRBV15
J: TRBJ2-1
D: .
length: 14
size: few
DNA: TGTGCCACCAGCAGAGATAGCGTATTGAATGAGCAGTTCTTC
CDR3: CATSRDSVLNEQFF

V: TRBV20-1
J: TRBJ2-1
D: .
length: 12
size: .
DNA: TGCAGCCTGGGGAGCTCCTACAATGAGCAGTTCTTC
CDR3: CSLGSSYNEQFF

V: TRBV3-1
J: TRBJ2-1
D: .
length: 11
size: .
DNA: TGTGCCAGCAGCCAAGATCTCGGGCAGTTCTTC
CDR3: CASSQDLGQFF

V: TRBV7-2
J: TRBJ2-5
D: .
length: 13
size: many
DNA: TGTGCCAGCAGTTTAGGTGGAAGGGAGACCCAGTACTTC
CDR3: CASSLGGRETQYF

V: TRBV5-1
J: TRBJ2-3
D: .
length: 12
size: few
DNA: TGCGCCAGCGCGGCCACCACAGATACGCAGTATTTT
CDR3: CASAATTDTQYF

V: TRBV7-6
J: TRBJ2-7
D: TRBD2
length: 15
size: .
DNA: TGTGCCAGCAGCCCTCGGACTAGCGGGAGCGACGAGCAGTACTTC
CDR3: CASSPRTSGSDEQYF

V: TRBV20-1
J: TRBJ2-1
D: .
length: 15
size: .
DNA: TGCAGTGCTAGGCAGCGGGCTAGCTCCTACAATGAGCAGTTCTTC
CDR3: CSARQRASSYNEQFF

V: TRBV5-6
J: TRBJ1-2
D: .
length: 14
size: few
DNA: TGTGCCAGCAGCTTGAAAGGGGTTAACTATGGCTACACCTTC
CDR3: CASSLKGVNYGYTF

V: TRBV5-1
J: TRBJ2-1
D: TRBD2
length: 14
size: .
DNA: TGCGCCAGCAGCTTGGCGGGAGGGCCCAATGAGCAGTTCTTC
CDR3: CASSLAGGPNEQFF

V: TRBV4-3
J: TRBJ1-4
D: .
length: 16
size: few
DNA: TGCGCCAGCAGCCAGGGCGGGACCGCCGCTAATGAAAAACTGTTTTTT
CDR3: CASSQGGTAANEKLFF

V: TRBV4-2
J: TRBJ2-5
D: TRBD2
length: 16
size: many
DNA: TGTGCCAGCAGCCGAGGGACTAGCGGGTTCCAAGAGACCCAGTACTTC
CDR3: CASSRGTSGFQETQYF

V: TRBV5-1
J: TRBJ2-2
D: .
length: 15
size: .
DNA: TGCGCCAGCAGCATAGAGGACCCGAACACCGGGGAGCTGTTTTTT
CDR3: CASSIEDPNTGELFF

V: TRBV7-6
J: TRBJ1-1
D: .
length: 15
size: .
DNA: TGTGCCAGCAGCTTAGGGACTACAGTGAACACTGAAGCTTTCTTT
CDR3: CASSLGTTVNTEAFF

V: TRBV7-3
J: TRBJ2-1
D: .
length: 15
size: few
DNA: TGTGCCAGCAGCTCCCGGGACTCTAAGTACAATGAGCAGTTCTTC
CDR3: CASSSRDSKYNEQFF

V: TRBV20-1
J: TRBJ1-1
D: .
length: 11
size: few
DNA: TGCAGTGCTAGAGGCGACAGTGAAGCTTTCTTT
CDR3: CSARGDSEAFF

V: TRBV19
J: TRBJ1-5
D: .
length: 14
size: .
DNA: TGTGCCAGTAGTACCTTCCTCCAGGGTCAGCCCCAGCATTTT
CDR3: CASSTFLQGQPQHF

V: TRBV3-1
J: TRBJ2-3
D: .
length: 15
size: few
DNA: TGTGCCAGCAGCCATCGGTTAACTAGCACAGATACGCAGTATTTT
CDR3: CASSHRLTSTDTQYF